These T cell receptor beta chains were read from a single sample in a study of cytotoxic CD8 clonotypes in ibrutinib-treated CLL. Generated by immunoSEQ multiplex PCR, the TCRdb table keeps only in-frame clones and is missing some. The data contain about 140,000 clones, approximately 90% of them singletons. The specimen was PBMCs, collected after 12 months of ibrutinib treatment. The receptors originated from a human donor with chronic lymphocytic leukemia. Each CDR3 is given with its conserved first and last residue. A D gene is named only where the DNA matches it firmly. Clone size appears in some rows only: once, few, many, or a class for an expanded clone.

>TRBJ1-2|TRBV10-3|14|few|-
CAITDGDTNYGYTF
TGTGCCATCACCGACGGGGATACTAACTATGGCTACACCTTC
>TRBJ1-3|TRBV6-6|16|once|-
CASSSAAGTSGNTIYF
TGTGCCAGCAGCTCGGCGGCGGGGACCTCTGGAAACACCATATATTTT
>TRBJ2-3|TRBV19|17|-|TRBD2
CASSRGLAGPRTDTQYF
TGTGCCAGTAGTAGGGGACTAGCGGGGCCCCGCACAGATACGCAGTATTTT
>TRBJ2-1|TRBV29-1|14|-|-
CSVDRWESVYEQFF
TGCAGCGTTGATAGGTGGGAGTCGGTCTATGAGCAGTTCTTC
>TRBJ2-7|TRBV28|16|once|TRBD2
CASSSRTSGETYEQYF
TGTGCCAGCAGTTCGCGGACTAGCGGGGAAACCTACGAGCAGTACTTC
>TRBJ2-4|TRBV7-9|16|-|-
CASSLAGSGSKNIQYF
TGTGCCAGCAGCTTAGCAGGGAGTGGGTCCAAAAACATTCAGTACTTC
>TRBJ1-2|TRBV7-2|14|-|-
CASSFGSEVTGYTF
TGTGCCAGCAGCTTTGGTTCCGAGGTCACGGGCTACACCTTC
>TRBJ2-7|TRBV10-1|14|-|-
CASSESPPPHEQYF
TGCGCCAGCAGTGAGTCGCCTCCCCCACACGAGCAGTACTTC
>TRBJ2-7|TRBV30|12|-|-
CAWSVLTYEQYF
TGTGCCTGGAGTGTTCTAACCTACGAGCAGTACTTC
>TRBJ2-3|TRBV9|15|once|-
CASSVGGRHADTQYF
TGTGCCAGCAGCGTAGGAGGGAGACATGCAGATACGCAGTATTTT
>TRBJ2-7|TRBV5-1|16|once|-
CASSSGSDWSSYEQYF
TGCGCCAGCAGCTCAGGATCGGACTGGAGCTCCTACGAGCAGTACTTC
>TRBJ1-1|TRBV19|15|-|-
CASSSRRGVDTEAFF
TGTGCCAGTAGTTCCCGCAGGGGAGTCGACACTGAAGCTTTCTTT
>TRBJ2-5|TRBV7-3|14|-|-
CASSQTSSQETQYF
TGTGCCAGCAGCCAAACAAGCAGCCAAGAGACCCAGTACTTC
>TRBJ2-3|TRBV11-2|14|-|-
CASSLGGREDTQYF
TGTGCCAGCAGCTTAGGAGGCAGGGAAGATACGCAGTATTTT
>TRBJ2-5|TRBV15|16|-|TRBD2
CATSHRLAANQETQYF
TGTGCCACCAGCCACCGACTAGCGGCAAACCAAGAGACCCAGTACTTC
>TRBJ2-1|TRBV5-1|15|-|-
CASSSSTGGYNEQFF
TGCGCCAGCAGCTCGTCAACTGGGGGGTACAATGAGCAGTTCTTC
>TRBJ1-1|TRBV11-2|15|-|-
CASSLDPAGRAEAFF
TGTGCCAGCAGCTTAGATCCGGCAGGGCGGGCTGAAGCTTTCTTT
>TRBJ1-1|TRBV7-9|15|-|-
CASSLKGGGNTEAFF
TGTGCCAGCAGCTTAAAAGGAGGGGGGAACACTGAAGCTTTCTTT
>TRBJ2-1|TRBV11-3|15|once|TRBD2
CASSSTAGGPAEQFF
TGTGCCAGCAGCTCAACAGCGGGAGGGCCCGCTGAGCAGTTCTTC
>TRBJ2-1|TRBV7-2|15|-|TRBD1
CASSWRQGGGNEQFF
TGTGCCAGCAGCTGGCGACAGGGTGGAGGCAATGAGCAGTTCTTC
>TRBJ2-7|TRBV5-1|16|-|-
CASSLEAGGVPGEQYF
TGCGCCAGCAGCTTGGAGGCAGGGGGGGTCCCCGGCGAGCAGTACTTC
>TRBJ2-7|TRBV7-9|14|-|TRBD1
CASSYWDRPYEQYF
TGTGCCAGCAGCTACTGGGACAGGCCCTACGAGCAGTACTTC